These 27 T cell receptor beta chains came from one sample sequenced in a study of glioma-infiltrating T cells. TCR alpha and beta CDR3 regions were amplified from RNA using iRepertoire nested multiplex PCR. Via MiXCR, TCRdb re-called the multiplex PCR reads, giving one row per CDR3 protein. The data contain around 170,000 distinct CDR3 sequences, over 40% of them seen just once; the ten biggest clones take up 5.2%. Specimen: glioma tissue, nonneoplastic brain tissue, or PBMCs (not recorded which). The receptors originated from a human donor with low-grade glioma or glioblastoma, undergoing nonglioma brain surgery, or in good health (not recorded which).

The chain combines TRBV28 with TRBJ1-4; TRBD1 matches 7 bases. V trimming: 10 bases; J trimming: 7 bases; junction bases outside the gene matches: 15. This CDR3 has 15 residues. CDR1 is MDHEN and CDR2 is SYDVKM in the germline V gene. CDR3 region: CANRTLTGIGEKLFF. CDR3 in DNA: TGTGCCAACAGAACACTGACAGGGATCGGTGAAAAACTGTTTTTT.

This clonotype was seen many times. The chain combines TRBV29-1 with TRBJ2-1; D uncertain. Germline V lookup: CDR1 SQVTM, CDR2 ANQGSEA. The CDR3 runs to 13 residues. The V gene lost 4 bases and the J gene lost 9 bases, with 16 bases spanning the gap. The CDR3 loop is CSVGSQSMVEQFF. CDR3 bases: TGCAGCGTTGGTTCACAGTCGATGGTTGAGCAGTTCTTC.

V is TRBV19 and J is TRBJ1-5; 7 bases line up with TRBD1. Germline lookup yields CDR1 LNHDA and CDR2 SQIVND (reference sequence). The CDR3 is 15 residues long. Trimming at V came to 5 bases and at J to 3 bases, leaving 7 bases not matched to a gene. In nucleotides, the CDR3 is TGTGCCAGTAGTCCTACCGGGACAGTCAATCAGCCCCAGCATTTT. Translating gives CASSPTGTVNQPQHF. Full variable domain (remainder filled in from reference TRBV19 and TRBJ1-5): DGGITQSPKYLFRKEGQNVTLSCEQNLNHDAMYWYRQDPGQGLRLIYYSQIVNDFQKGDIAEGYSVSREKKESFPLTVTSAQKNPTAFYLCASSPTGTVNQPQHFGDGTRLSIL.

This clonotype came up many times. The chain combines TRBV12-3 or TRBV12-4 with TRBJ2-1; 7 bases line up with TRBD2. The CDR3 is 16 residues long. Unmatched junction bases numbered 18, after V lost 7 bases and J lost 9 bases. The CDR3 DNA sequence: TGTGCCAGCACCCCGGGGAGGGATAAGGTCTATGTTGAGCAGTTCTTC. It encodes CASTPGRDKVYVEQFF.

In the case of this clonotype: A much larger clone sits a single nucleotide away, making a read error possible. The chain couples TRBV7-9 to TRBJ2-4; D gene uncertain. The CDR3 extends over 15 amino acids. Trimming took off 4 bases at V and 0 bases at J, with 10 bases between the two ends. Germline V CDR1 and CDR2: SEHNR, FQNEAQ (reference sequence). This CDR3 reads CASSSDKQAKNIQYF. The CDR3 DNA reads as TGTGCCAGCAGCTCCGATAAGCAAGCCAAAAACATTCAGTACTTC.

This clonotype turned up a few times. The V gene is TRBV5-5, the J gene TRBJ2-6, with D tentatively TRBD2 (5 bases). In germline, CDR1 is SGHKS, CDR2 YYEKEE (reference sequence). CDR3 size: 13 residues. The V end was cut by 7 bases, the J end by 4 bases, with 9 bases between. The CDR3, as DNA: TGTGCCAGCCTAACGGGGGGGGCCAACGTCCTGACTTTC. It encodes CASLTGGANVLTF.

This clonotype was counted only a few times. J is TRBJ2-1 and V is TRBV7-2; 7 bases are shared with TRBD2. The CDR3 has 13 amino acids. Germline CDR1 SGHTA, CDR2 FQGNSA. V trimming: 0 bases; J trimming: 8 bases; junction bases outside the gene matches: 1. The CDR3 here is CASSLAGGDEQFF. For the CDR3, the DNA is TGTGCCAGCAGCTTAGCGGGGGGGGATGAGCAGTTCTTC.

This clonotype was found many times. This chain uses TRBV25-1 with TRBJ2-1, with D hard to call. CDR1 and CDR2 (germline): MGHDK, SYGVNS. Between the trimmed V and J ends, which lost 4 bases and 10 bases, there was a span of 8 bases. This CDR3 is built from 11 residues. The CDR3 DNA reads TGTGCCAGCAGTGGCCTCTTCGAGCAGTTCTTC. The encoded protein is CASSGLFEQFF.

Comment on this clonotype: It may be a read error: a sequence one base away is much more abundant. In nucleotides, the CDR3 is TGTGCCAGCATCGATGGGACCAGCTACGAGCAGTACTTC. It specifies CASIDGTSYEQYF. The chain couples TRBV28 to TRBJ2-7; D tentatively reads TRBD1 or TRBD2 (5 bases each). The CDR3 length is 13 residues. Per germline, CDR1 MDHEN and CDR2 SYDVKM. Between the trimmed V and J ends, which lost 7 bases and 3 bases, there was a span of 13 bases. Using reference TRBV28 and TRBJ2-7 for the parts outside the CDR3, the full variable domain is DVKVTQSSRYLVKRTGEKVFLECVQDMDHENMFWYRQDPGLGLRLIYFSYDVKMKEKGDIPEGYSVSREKKERFSLILESASTNQTSMYLCASIDGTSYEQYFGPGTRLTVT.

To note about this clonotype: Since a much larger clone is just one base distant, this may be a read error. The chain employs TRBV4-1 and TRBJ2-3; 10 nucleotides match TRBD1. Germline-derived CDR1 and CDR2 are MGHRA and YSYEKL. This CDR3 is built from 17 residues. The J segment lost 5 bases and the V segment lost 1 base, leaving 9 bases of the junction unmatched. CDR3 bases: TGCGCCAGCAGCCAAGTGGGCCGGGACAGGGGTAAAGATACGCAGTATTTT. As protein: CASSQVGRDRGKDTQYF.

This clonotype was counted many times. V usage is TRBV28 and J usage is TRBJ2-5, with 8 bases that match TRBD1. The CDR3 is 17 amino acids. V lost 6 bases, J lost 2 bases, and 14 bases stayed unmatched. From germline, CDR1 is MDHEN and CDR2 SYDVKM. CDR3 nucleotide sequence: TGTGCCAGCAGCCAGACCCGGACAGGGAAGGGACAAGAGACCCAGTACTTC. It is translated as CASSQTRTGKGQETQYF.

This clonotype was found once. The rearrangement uses TRBV19 and TRBJ1-3, with a weak D call TRBD1 (5 bases). CDR1 LNHDA and CDR2 SQIVND come from the germline V gene (reference sequence). V lost 10 bases, J lost 6 bases, and 19 bases lay in between. The CDR3 consists of 14 residues. The CDR3: CATRETALANTIYF. The DNA for the CDR3 is TGTGCCACTAGAGAGACAGCCCTTGCAAACACCATATATTTT.

This clonotype was found a few times. The chain recombines TRBV2 with TRBJ2-5; D tentatively reads TRBD1 or TRBD2 (6 bases each). The CDR3 is 15 amino acids. V lost 6 bases, J lost 2 bases, and 16 bases lay in between. Germline V gene lookup returns CDR1 SNHLY and CDR2 FYNNEI. CDR3 nucleotide sequence: TGTGCCAGCAGGTTTGAAAGGGGGGCTCAAGAGACCCAGTACTTC. It encodes CASRFERGAQETQYF.

This clonotype was seen many times. The V and J genes are TRBV7-2 and TRBJ1-2; D call uncertain. Trimming stripped 1 base from V and 8 bases from J, with 11 bases between. Germline V gene sequence: CDR1 SGHTA, CDR2 FQGNSA. The CDR3 consists of 13 residues. CDR3 coding DNA: TGTGCCAGCAGCTTAGGTACCGGTTTAGGCTACACCTTC. It codes for CASSLGTGLGYTF.

Worth noting for this clonotype: At one boundary the junction diverges from the germline segment, which might be a read error. This chain links TRBV6-1 with TRBJ2-1, with D perhaps matching TRBD1 or TRBD2 (5 bases each). CDR3 length equals 14 residues. CDR1 and CDR2 (germline): MNHNS, SASEGT. The CDR3 nucleotides read TGTGCCAGCAGCCCAGGTGGGGGTTACAATGAGCAGTCCTTC. This codes for CASSPGGGYNEQSF.

This clonotype appeared once. The chain joins TRBV20-1 to TRBJ2-7; 7 bases fit TRBD2. Looked up from germline, CDR1 is DFQATT and CDR2 is SNEGSKA (reference sequence). This CDR3 has 14 amino acids. The V and J ends lost 3 bases and 3 bases, in that order; junction bases with no gene match: 8. This CDR3 is CSARDQAGRYEQYF. Here the CDR3 DNA reads TGCAGTGCTAGGGACCAAGCGGGGCGCTACGAGCAGTACTTC.

This clonotype was seen repeatedly, ten times or more. The chain carries TRBV6-1 and TRBJ1-1; D is ambiguous. Trimming left V 8 bases short and J 4 bases short, with 17 bases between. This CDR3 is 14 amino acids long. Germline V gene sequence: CDR1 MNHNS, CDR2 SASEGT. CDR3 DNA sequence: TGTGCCAGCGTCTTTTCCTCAGAGGGCACTGAAGCTTTCTTT. The encoded protein is CASVFSSEGTEAFF.

The chain recombines TRBV4-1 with TRBJ1-2; D perhaps matches TRBD1 (6 bases). Germline lookup yields CDR1 MGHRA and CDR2 YSYEKL. The length of the CDR3 is 14 residues. V lost 2 bases to trimming and J lost 8 bases, with 15 bases between them. CDR3 in amino acids: CASSQIEQGGGYTF. For the CDR3, the DNA is TGCGCCAGCAGCCAAATAGAACAGGGAGGGGGCTACACCTTC.

At least ten counts were recorded for this clonotype. CDR3 sequence reads: CASTNPHQRMQYF. The CDR3 nucleotides are TGTGCCAGCACCAACCCCCACCAGCGGATGCAGTACTTC. This chain links TRBV28 with TRBJ2-7; TRBD2 is a possible D gene (5 bases). The germline V and J ends were trimmed by 7 bases and 9 bases, with 19 bases remaining between them. The CDR3 spans 13 residues. Germline values: CDR1 MDHEN, CDR2 SYDVKM.

The gene calls are TRBV6-1 and TRBJ2-7, with D possibly TRBD1 on 6 matching bases. CDR1 MNHNS and CDR2 SASEGT come from the germline V gene. V shed 3 bases and J shed 9 bases, with 12 bases lying between them. The length of the CDR3 is 12 residues. CDR3 in amino acids: CASSETGLGQYF. CDR3 DNA: TGTGCCAGCAGTGAGACAGGCCTGGGGCAGTACTTC.

In regard to this clonotype: This clone may be a read error of a much larger clone one base away. The chain joins TRBV20-1 to TRBJ2-7; 13 bases align to TRBD2. Germline V gene data show CDR1 as DFQATT and CDR2 as SNEGSKA (reference sequence). The CDR3 sequence is 15 residues long. This CDR3 reads CSARGLAGRDYEEYF. DNA of the CDR3: TGCAGTGCTCGGGGACTAGCGGGACGAGACTACGAGGAGTACTTC.

In regard to this clonotype: This sequence may be a read error, since a much larger clone differs from it by one base. J is TRBJ1-4 and V is TRBV7-6; D is unclear. V lost 1 base, J lost 10 bases, and 13 bases lay in between. The CDR3 runs to 14 residues. Germline lookup yields CDR1 SGHVS and CDR2 FNYEAQ. The CDR3 DNA reads TGTGCCAGCAGCTTAGGTAGAAGTGAAGGAAAACTGTTTTTT. Translating it yields CASSLGRSEGKLFF.

This clonotype showed up many times. At one end the junction does not follow the germline gene, possibly because of a read error. J is TRBJ1-5 and V is TRBV28; the D is unclear. Germline V gene sequence: CDR1 MDHEN, CDR2 SYDVKM. The CDR3 loop spans 13 amino acids. The CDR3 loop is CASNLGSNQPQHF. Written as DNA, the CDR3 is TGTGCCAGCAATTTAGGTAGCAATCAGCCCCAGCATTTT.

Worth noting for this clonotype: A single base separates this from a much larger clone, so it may be a read error. The J gene is TRBJ2-2, the V gene TRBV7-2; TRBD2 matches at 8 bases. The V gene's germline CDR1 is SGHTA and CDR2 FQGNSA. The CDR3 covers 13 residues. DNA for the CDR3: TGTGCCAGCAGCTGGACTAGCACCGGGGAGCTGCTTTTT. The encoded protein is CASSWTSTGELLF.

The J gene is TRBJ2-5, the V gene TRBV27, with 12 bases that match TRBD1. From germline, CDR1 is MNHEY and CDR2 SMNVEV (reference sequence). CDR3 length equals 16 residues. Here the CDR3 DNA reads TGTGTTAGCAGTCCCCCGGGACAGGGGGCCACGGGGCCCCAGTACTTC. Translation gives CVSSPPGQGATGPQYF.

This clonotype was found many times. CDR3 amino acids: CASSLVQAVSYEQYF. CDR3 in DNA: TGTGCCAGCAGTTTAGTCCAGGCCGTCTCCTACGAGCAGTACTTC. The V gene is TRBV27, the J gene TRBJ2-7; unclear D gene. The CDR3 consists of 15 residues. Trimming left V 2 bases short and J 0 bases short, with 11 bases between. Germline V gives CDR1 MNHEY, CDR2 SMNVEV (reference sequence).

This clonotype showed up just a few times. The chain combines TRBV12-3 or TRBV12-4 with TRBJ1-5; maybe TRBD1 (5 bases). The CDR3 extends over 13 amino acids. V was trimmed by 6 bases and J by 4 bases, leaving 10 bases between them. The CDR3 protein is CASSADRNQPQHF. The CDR3 coding sequence is TGTGCCAGCAGCGCTGACAGAAATCAGCCCCAGCATTTT.